The 19 T cell receptor beta chains below all came from one sample that was sequenced in a study of cytomegalovirus exposure and HLA in healthy donors. PCR used 60 Vbeta primers and 13 Jbeta primers. Data came from immunoSEQ multiplex PCR; TCRdb stores just in-frame clones and leaves some out. Among roughly 120,000 clones listed, about 72% were seen once. The sequenced material came from PBMCs. These receptors were taken from a man aged 30 to 45 in good health and CMV-seropositive.

This rearrangement joins TRBV5-4 to TRBJ2-7; maybe TRBD1 (6 bases). The CDR3 runs to 13 residues. The V and J ends lost 0 bases and 6 bases respectively, with 10 bases between them. Germline values: CDR1 SGHNT, CDR2 YYREEE (reference sequence). CDR3 protein: CASSLDREGEQYF. The CDR3 DNA follows: TGTGCCAGCAGCTTGGACAGGGAAGGCGAGCAGTACTTC. The full variable domain, rest sourced from reference TRBV5-4 and TRBJ2-7, is ETGVTQSPTHLIKTRGQQVTLRCSSQSGHNTVSWYQQALGQGPQFIFQYYREEENGRGNFPPRFSGLQFPNYSSELNVNALELDDSALYLCASSLDREGEQYFGPGTRLTVT.

This sequence joins TRBV6-1 and TRBJ2-1, with D maybe TRBD1 (5 bases). The CDR3 runs to 16 residues. Trimming cost V 2 bases and J 4 bases, with 15 bases left between them. Germline assignment: CDR1 MNHNS and CDR2 SASEGT. The CDR3: CASSEFGTGTYNEQFF. CDR3 sequence (DNA): TGTGCCAGCAGTGAATTTGGCACAGGAACATACAATGAGCAGTTCTTC.

The chain links TRBV29-1 to TRBJ2-7, with 8 bases that match TRBD2. V lost 6 bases to trimming and J lost 1 base; unmatched junction nucleotides: 5. From germline, CDR1 is SQVTM and CDR2 ANQGSEA. The CDR3 totals 13 residues. For the CDR3, the DNA is TGCAGCGTCGTAAGCGGGAGTTCCTACGAGCAGTACTTC. Residues: CSVVSGSSYEQYF.

The rearrangement links TRBV7-9 to TRBJ2-3, with 9 bases lining up with TRBD2. The ends lost 2 bases at V and 5 bases at J; junction bases unmatched: 11. This CDR3 has 17 residues. Germline CDR1 reads SEHNR; CDR2 reads FQNEAQ (reference sequence). Here the CDR3 DNA reads TGTGCCAGCAGCTTATCGATAGCGGGAGCAGGAGGAGATACGCAGTATTTT. Its protein product is CASSLSIAGAGGDTQYF.

The sample holds a few counts of this clone. For the CDR3, the DNA is TGTGCCAGCAGTTACTCGCGGGGGCCCAATGAGCAGTTCTTC. Its protein product is CASSYSRGPNEQFF. The chain uses TRBV6-5 and TRBJ2-1; possibly TRBD2 for D (7 bases). Germline-derived CDR1 and CDR2 are MNHEY and SVGAGI. The V end was cut by 0 bases, the J end by 6 bases, with 9 bases between. This CDR3 region has 14 residues.

This clone has only a few counts. The chain is built from TRBV15 and TRBJ2-1, with 10 bases that match TRBD2. Germline CDR1 LNHNV, CDR2 YYDKDF (reference sequence). Trimming cost V 2 bases and J 8 bases; bases outside gene matches: 9. This CDR3 is 16 amino acids long. CDR3 region: CATSRYLASGSHEQFF. The DNA of the CDR3 is TGTGCCACCAGCAGATATTTGGCTAGCGGGAGTCATGAGCAGTTCTTC.

CDR3 sequence: CASSTTGGAEQYF. The CDR3 bases are TGTGCCAGCAGCACGACAGGAGGTGCGGAGCAGTACTTC. The chain has TRBV7-6 and TRBJ2-5; possibly TRBD1 for D (6 bases). The length of the CDR3 is 13 residues. V shed 5 bases and J shed 11 bases, with 18 bases lying between them. Germline CDR1 is SGHVS and CDR2 is FNYEAQ.

This chain uses TRBV14 with TRBJ1-5, with TRBD1 matching 9 bases. V lost 3 bases and J lost 1; bases outside the gene matches: 7. Germline assignment: CDR1 SGHDN and CDR2 FVKESK. CDR3 length equals 17 residues. CDR3 loop: CASSQGLGTGSNQPQHF. DNA of the CDR3: TGTGCCAGCAGCCAGGGCCTTGGGACAGGGAGCAATCAGCCCCAGCATTTT.

This clone was seen more than once but under ten times. J is TRBJ1-2 and V is TRBV30; 7 bases align to TRBD1. The CDR3 spans 15 residues. The germline V gene encodes CDR1 GTSNPN and CDR2 SVGIG (reference sequence). The junction had 11 bases not matched to a gene; V was cut back by 2 bases and J by 5 bases. The CDR3 sequence: CAWSLSRQGQYGYTF. Written as DNA, the CDR3 is TGTGCCTGGAGTCTCTCCCGACAGGGACAATATGGCTACACCTTC.

The chain uses TRBV5-1 and TRBJ2-2; a weak D match, TRBD1 (5 bases). Trimming stripped 2 bases from V and 4 bases from J, with 9 bases between. The CDR3 covers 14 residues. Germline CDR1 and CDR2: SGHRS and YFSETQ. CDR3 region: CASSLGHTTGELFF. The CDR3, as DNA: TGCGCCAGCAGCTTAGGACACACCACCGGGGAGCTGTTTTTT.

This clone was detected once. This chain links TRBV5-6 with TRBJ1-2; 9 positions match TRBD1. V dropped 6 bases and J dropped 4; count of bases not matched to a gene: 7. There are 14 residues in the CDR3. Germline V CDR1 and CDR2: SGHDT, YYEEEE. The CDR3 DNA reads as TGTGCCAGCACCAGAGGGACAGGGAGCTATGGCTACACCTTC. Protein product: CASTRGTGSYGYTF.

This clone was picked up a small number of times. The chain uses TRBV7-9 and TRBJ1-1; D is unclear. The CDR3 is 13 residues long. Germline V gives CDR1 SEHNR, CDR2 FQNEAQ (reference sequence). V lost 5 bases, J lost 6 bases, and 13 bases lay in between. As DNA, the CDR3 is TGTGCCAGCAGCACTAGGTCGAGGGCTGAAGCTTTCTTT. Protein: CASSTRSRAEAFF.

This sequence joins TRBV27 and TRBJ1-5, with 10 bases lining up with TRBD1. The CDR3 consists of 15 residues. V lost 6 bases to trimming and J lost 5 bases; unmatched junction nucleotides: 7. Germline CDR1 MNHEY, CDR2 SMNVEV (reference sequence). The CDR3 nucleotides read TGTGCCAGCAGGCGGACAGGGGGAGATTATCAGCCCCAGCATTTT. Its protein is CASRRTGGDYQPQHF.

This clone was counted a few times. The rearrangement links TRBV19 to TRBJ2-1; 7 nucleotides match TRBD2. Looked up from germline, CDR1 is LNHDA and CDR2 is SQIVND (reference sequence). CDR3 length equals 15 residues. V was clipped by 3 bases and J by 7 bases; unmatched bases: 9. The CDR3 nucleotides read TGTGCCAGTAGTATTTGGCCAGCGGGAATGAATGAGCAGTTCTTC. This codes for CASSIWPAGMNEQFF.

The V gene is TRBV2, the J gene TRBJ2-5; 14 bases fit TRBD2. CDR1 and CDR2 (germline): SNHLY, FYNNEI. V lost 6 bases to trimming and J lost 5 bases; unmatched junction nucleotides: 8. The CDR3 is 16 amino acids. DNA for the CDR3: TGTGCCAGCAGCCGAGGACTAGCGGGAGGCTCCGAGACCCAGTACTTC. Amino acids: CASSRGLAGGSETQYF. Together with reference TRBV2 and TRBJ2-5, the CDR3 gives the full variable domain: EPEVTQTPSHQVTQMGQEVILRCVPISNHLYFYWYRQILGQKVEFLVSFYNNEISEKSEIFDDQFSVERPDGSNFTLKIRSTKLEDSAMYFCASSRGLAGGSETQYFGPGTRLLVL.

The CDR3 DNA follows: TGTGCCAGCAGCCCCTGGCGGGAGGTTGTCGGGGAGCTGTTTTTT. Protein sequence: CASSPWREVVGELFF. The chain employs TRBV4-2 and TRBJ2-2; 8 positions match TRBD2. With 4 bases clipped from V and 7 bases from J, the junction kept 8 bases outside the gene matches. The CDR3 loop spans 15 amino acids. The germline gives CDR1 LGHNA, CDR2 YNFKEQ.

As DNA, the CDR3 is TGTGCCAGCAGCTTGACAGGGGAGGGGGCGGGTCAGTACTTC. Its protein product is CASSLTGEGAGQYF. This sequence joins TRBV7-2 and TRBJ2-4; D might be TRBD1 (8 bases). V was shortened by 3 bases and J by 12 bases, with 18 bases between the two germline ends. In germline, CDR1 is SGHTA, CDR2 FQGNSA. The CDR3 contains 14 residues.

This clone was picked up a small number of times. The gene calls are TRBV6-5 and TRBJ1-2, with 8 positions matching TRBD1. Trimming took 0 bases from V and 5 from J; bases not matched to a gene: 2. The CDR3 runs 14 residues. Germline V lookup: CDR1 MNHEY, CDR2 SVGAGI. The chain's CDR3 is CASSYSDRGYGYTF. The CDR3 region has the DNA TGTGCCAGCAGTTACTCAGACAGGGGTTATGGCTACACCTTC.

Turning to this clone: Germline is not matched at one junction end, which may reflect a read error. The chain links TRBV7-9 to TRBJ2-7, with D perhaps TRBD2 (5 bases). The CDR3 extends over 14 amino acids. CDR1 is SEHNR and CDR2 is FQNEAQ in the germline V gene (reference sequence). The CDR3 region has the DNA TGTTCCAGCAACGAACTAGGTACAGTCAACGAGCAGTACTTC. Amino acids: CSSNELGTVNEQYF. Looking up the rest from reference TRBV7-9 and TRBJ2-7 gives the full variable domain: DTGVSQNPRHKITKRGQNVTFRCDPISEHNRLYWYRQTLGQGPEFLTYFQNEAQLEKSRLLSDRFSAERPKGSFSTLEIQRTEQGDSAMYLCSSNELGTVNEQYFGPGTRLTVT.